The 30 T cell receptor beta chains below come from one sample, sequenced in a study of post-analysis software for immune sequencing data. Findings and caveats of the study: Among a few TRBV segments more frequent in patients than controls were TRBV5-6, TRBV5-1 and TRBV20-1.

These receptors are not linked to any known antigen. Unique molecular identifiers were carried by the TCR beta cDNA libraries. MiXCR was run by TCRdb on the PCR reads, yielding one entry per CDR3 protein. The table has about 620,000 distinct CDR3 sequences, 44% seen once. The sample consisted of blood. The origin of the receptors is a girl between 5 and 17 years old with multiple sclerosis.

Points on this clonotype: A read error may explain this, as a much larger clone is one base away. V gene TRBV5-1 combines with J gene TRBJ2-1, with D perhaps matching TRBD2 (5 bases). CDR3 size: 15 residues. V was pared by 6 bases and J by 8 bases, with 21 bases between. CDR1 and CDR2 (germline): SGHRS, YFSETQ. CDR3 in DNA: TGCGCCAGCAAGGACGGTGGAGGAGCATGCGATGAGCAGTTCTTC. This encodes CASKDGGGACDEQFF.

J is TRBJ2-1 and V is TRBV3-1, with D possibly being TRBD2 (6 bases). V lost 0 bases, J lost 7 bases, and 7 bases lay in between. The CDR3 contains 13 residues. Germline CDR1 LGHDT, CDR2 YNNKEL (reference sequence). Written as DNA, the CDR3 is TGTGCCAGCAGCCAAGAGGGGAGGAATGAGCAGTTCTTC. Protein: CASSQEGRNEQFF.

The chain links TRBV7-9 to TRBJ2-7; no clear D gene. In germline, CDR1 is SEHNR, CDR2 FQNEAQ (reference sequence). V was clipped by 5 bases and J by 0 bases, with 11 bases between them. The CDR3 loop spans 14 amino acids. The CDR3 bases are TGTGCCAGCAGCCGCGGCAAGGCCTCCTACGAGCAGTACTTC. Translated: CASSRGKASYEQYF.

This clonotype was found once. The rearrangement joins TRBV27 to TRBJ1-4; D remains unclear. Germline loops: CDR1 MNHEY, CDR2 SMNVEV (reference sequence). The CDR3 length is 14 residues. V was pared by 6 bases and J by 7 bases, with 15 bases between. The CDR3 loop is CASRSFADGEKLFF. The CDR3 DNA is TGTGCCAGCAGATCCTTTGCTGACGGTGAAAAACTGTTTTTT.

This clonotype was detected ten times or more. The rearrangement uses TRBV12-3 or TRBV12-4 and TRBJ1-1; 7 nucleotides align to TRBD1. Trimming cost V 3 bases and J 4 bases; bases outside gene matches: 2. The CDR3 sequence is 13 residues long. The CDR3 spells CASSLSGGTEAFF. The DNA of the CDR3 is TGTGCCAGCAGTTTGTCAGGGGGCACTGAAGCTTTCTTT.

V is TRBV29-1 and J is TRBJ2-3; tentative D call: TRBD2 (6 bases). The CDR3 sequence is 15 residues long. Germline loops: CDR1 SQVTM, CDR2 ANQGSEA. V shed 4 bases and J shed 0 bases, with 14 bases lying between them. The CDR3 coding sequence is TGCAGCGTTGTCTTAGCGGCAACTAGCACAGATACGCAGTATTTT. Its translation is CSVVLAATSTDTQYF.

This chain uses TRBV20-1 with TRBJ2-3; no definite D call. This CDR3 is 13 amino acids long. V dropped 5 bases and J dropped 4 bases, with 13 bases sitting between them. From germline, CDR1 is DFQATT and CDR2 SNEGSKA (reference sequence). Here the CDR3 reads CSALDQEPDTQYF. The DNA of the CDR3 is TGCAGTGCTTTAGACCAAGAGCCAGATACGCAGTATTTT.

The chain is built from TRBV5-1 and TRBJ2-3, with D perhaps matching TRBD2 (5 bases). Trimming stripped 0 bases from V and 6 bases from J, with 11 bases between. This CDR3 contains 14 residues. Looked up from germline, CDR1 is SGHRS and CDR2 is YFSETQ. CDR3 protein: CASSLAGMSDTQYF. CDR3 DNA sequence: TGCGCCAGCAGCTTGGCCGGGATGTCGGATACGCAGTATTTT.

This clonotype was observed a few times. The V call is TRBV30, the J call TRBJ2-7, with 9 bases matching TRBD2. CDR1 GTSNPN and CDR2 SVGIG come from the germline V gene (reference sequence). The CDR3 loop spans 13 amino acids. Unmatched junction bases numbered 4, after V lost 0 bases and J lost 7 bases. DNA of the CDR3: TGTGCCTGGAGTGTAGACGCGGGGGGGGAGCAGTACTTC. It codes for CAWSVDAGGEQYF.

V is TRBV20-1 and J is TRBJ2-1; TRBD1 or TRBD2 may be the D gene (5 bases each). The CDR3 has 15 residues. Germline V gene lookup returns CDR1 DFQATT and CDR2 SNEGSKA (reference sequence). V was trimmed by 3 bases and J by 1 base, leaving 13 bases between them. CDR3 bases: TGCAGTGCTAGTCTAGTAGGGACGTCCTACAATGAGCAGTTCTTC. Amino acids: CSASLVGTSYNEQFF.

This clonotype was picked up a small number of times. The chain has TRBV4-1 and TRBJ2-7; no reliable D call. V was cut by 4 bases and J by 7 bases, with 20 bases left in between. CDR1 is MGHRA, CDR2 YSYEKL, per germline. The CDR3 has 15 residues. The CDR3 sequence is CASSPLYRDLGEQYF. The CDR3 DNA sequence: TGCGCCAGCAGCCCCCTCTACAGAGACCTGGGAGAGCAGTACTTC.

V is TRBV7-9 and J is TRBJ2-5; D possibly uses TRBD1 or TRBD2 (6 bases each). Germline V gives CDR1 SEHNR, CDR2 FQNEAQ (reference sequence). The CDR3 spans 12 residues. With 10 bases removed from V and 11 bases from J, the gap between germline ends came to 20 bases. CDR3 bases: TGTGCCACCGGCGCACCAAGGGGGGAGCAGTACTTC. It is translated as CATGAPRGEQYF.

Details on this clonotype: Its ends do not fully match the called genes, so a read error is possible. The genes are TRBV7-2 and TRBJ1-1; D remains unclear. The CDR3 sequence is 14 residues long. CDR1 and CDR2 from the germline V gene are SGHTA and FQGNSA. The CDR3 loop reads CAGSLVSLNTEAFF. CDR3 bases: TGTGCCGGCAGCTTAGTGTCTTTGAACACTGAAGCTTTCTTT.

This chain connects TRBV12-3 or TRBV12-4 to TRBJ2-5, with TRBD1 matching 7 bases. V was pared by 3 bases and J by 11 bases, with 9 bases of the junction left unmatched. This CDR3 has 13 residues. CDR3 residues: CASSFGDREEQYF. CDR3 bases: TGTGCCAGCAGTTTTGGAGACAGGGAAGAGCAGTACTTC.

This clonotype was observed a few times. V is TRBV3-1 and J is TRBJ1-4; D is unresolved. CDR3 length: 13 residues. Germline CDR1 is LGHDT and CDR2 is YNNKEL (reference sequence). V lost 0 bases and J 8 bases, leaving 7 bases between the germline ends. DNA for the CDR3: TGTGCCAGCAGCCAAGAAGGGATGGAAAAACTGTTTTTT. The encoded protein is CASSQEGMEKLFF.

The table lists this clonotype with a few counts. The chain uses TRBV25-1 and TRBJ1-1; tentative D call: TRBD1 (5 bases). CDR1 and CDR2 (germline): MGHDK, SYGVNS. The V end lost 3 bases, the J end lost 4 bases, and 9 bases lay between the germline ends. The CDR3 is 13 amino acids. For the CDR3, the DNA is TGTGCCAGCAGTGAGGGGGGTCTCACTGAAGCTTTCTTT. It is translated as CASSEGGLTEAFF.

J is TRBJ2-3 and V is TRBV5-5; 8 bases agree with TRBD2. Germline trimming cut 0 bases from V and 2 bases from J; bases unmatched to any gene: 2. The CDR3 runs 15 residues. The germline V gene encodes CDR1 SGHKS and CDR2 YYEKEE (reference sequence). The CDR3 spells CASSLVSGVTDTQYF. The CDR3 nucleotides are TGTGCCAGCAGCTTGGTTAGCGGGGTCACAGATACGCAGTATTTT.

J is TRBJ2-3 and V is TRBV12-3 or TRBV12-4; TRBD1 aligns across 9 bases. The length of the CDR3 is 17 residues. The trim removed 5 bases at V and 5 bases at J, leaving 14 bases unmatched. The CDR3 loop reads CASSGGPGTGTGDTQYF. The CDR3 coding sequence is TGTGCCAGCAGTGGCGGCCCCGGGACAGGGACAGGAGATACGCAGTATTTT.

The V and J genes are TRBV7-9 and TRBJ2-3; 12 nucleotides line up with TRBD2. CDR3 length: 14 residues. Germline assignment: CDR1 SEHNR and CDR2 FQNEAQ (reference sequence). The V and J ends lost 7 bases and 14 bases, in that order; junction bases with no gene match: 13. As DNA, the CDR3 is TGTGCCAGCAATGCCGCTAGCGGGAGGGGTGAAGGGTATTTT. Protein sequence: CASNAASGRGEGYF. The full variable domain, its missing parts supplied by reference TRBV7-9 and TRBJ2-3, is DTGVSQNPRHKITKRGQNVTFRCDPISEHNRLYWYRQTLGQGPEFLTYFQNEAQLEKSRLLSDRFSAERPKGSFSTLEIQRTEQGDSAMYLCASNAASGRGEGYFGPGTRLTVL.

This chain connects TRBV20-1 to TRBJ2-5; 8 nucleotides line up with TRBD2. The CDR3 covers 15 residues. V shed 3 bases, J shed 5 bases, and the junction held 11 bases outside the gene matches. Germline loops: CDR1 DFQATT, CDR2 SNEGSKA (reference sequence). CDR3 protein: CSARTGTRNGETQYF. CDR3 nucleotides: TGCAGTGCTAGGACCGGGACTAGAAACGGGGAGACCCAGTACTTC.

In its sample, this clonotype was seen a few times. The V and J genes are TRBV20-1 and TRBJ2-3; D is ambiguous. The CDR3 consists of 14 residues. Trimming removed 3 bases at V and 1 base at J, with 11 bases between. From germline, CDR1 is DFQATT and CDR2 SNEGSKA (reference sequence). In DNA, the CDR3 is TGCAGTGCTAGGGGAATAGCCCGCACAGATACGCAGTATTTT. Translating it yields CSARGIARTDTQYF.

Concerning this clonotype: The junction departs from the called germline gene at one end, perhaps through a read error. J is TRBJ2-3 and V is TRBV7-9, with 8 bases fitting TRBD1. CDR3 length: 14 amino acids. CDR1 is SEHNR, CDR2 FQNEAQ, per germline (reference sequence). CDR3 nucleotide sequence: TGTGTCAGCAGCCAGGGACAGGGCACAGATACGCAGTATTTT. Translated: CVSSQGQGTDTQYF.

This clonotype was detected a few times. The rearrangement links TRBV7-2 to TRBJ2-7, with D perhaps given as TRBD1 or TRBD2 (6 bases each). Trimming took off 6 bases at V and 3 bases at J, with 18 bases between the two ends. The germline V gene has CDR1 SGHTA and CDR2 FQGNSA. The CDR3 spans 15 residues. The CDR3 bases are TGTGCCAGCAGGCCTGATGGGGGGCACCACTACGAGCAGTACTTC. Translation gives CASRPDGGHHYEQYF.

The V gene is TRBV12-3 or TRBV12-4, the J gene TRBJ2-3, with a weak D call TRBD1 (5 bases). The CDR3 contains 13 residues. V was pared by 4 bases and J by 6 bases, with 11 bases between. The CDR3 sequence: CASSSTVQDTQYF. CDR3 DNA: TGTGCCAGCAGTTCGACAGTACAGGATACGCAGTATTTT.

The chain uses TRBV20-1 and TRBJ1-2; no reliable D call. The CDR3 sequence is 14 residues long. V was pared by 2 bases and J by 6 bases, with 16 bases between. Germline loops: CDR1 DFQATT, CDR2 SNEGSKA (reference sequence). The CDR3, as DNA: TGCAGTGCTAGAATAGACACCTCATGGGATGGCTACACCTTC. Its protein product is CSARIDTSWDGYTF.

The chain links TRBV5-5 to TRBJ1-4; 8 bases line up with TRBD1. After removal of 5 bases from V and 3 bases from J, the junction contained 9 bases not matched to a gene. Germline lookup yields CDR1 SGHKS and CDR2 YYEKEE (reference sequence). This CDR3 comprises 16 residues. The chain's CDR3 is CASRHLVQGANEKLFF. In DNA, the CDR3 is TGTGCCAGCAGACACCTTGTACAGGGGGCTAATGAAAAACTGTTTTTT.

The genes are TRBV6-5 and TRBJ1-2; 12 nucleotides match TRBD1. The length of the CDR3 is 15 residues. The germline gives CDR1 MNHEY, CDR2 SVGAGI. With 6 bases clipped from V and 3 bases from J, the junction kept 5 bases outside the gene matches. The DNA for the CDR3 is TGTGCCAGCAGGACTGGGACAGGGGGCCACTATGGCTACACCTTC. It encodes CASRTGTGGHYGYTF.

This sequence joins TRBV29-1 and TRBJ2-5; D is unclear. V gave up 6 bases and J gave up 0 bases, with 8 bases separating them. The CDR3 totals 12 residues. The germline V gene encodes CDR1 SQVTM and CDR2 ANQGSEA. The CDR3 is CSVTWYQETQYF. DNA of the CDR3: TGCAGCGTAACATGGTACCAAGAGACCCAGTACTTC.

The gene calls are TRBV5-1 and TRBJ2-3; D remains ambiguous. The CDR3 length is 16 residues. CDR1 SGHRS and CDR2 YFSETQ come from the germline V gene. Trimming removed 0 bases at V and 6 bases at J, with 17 bases between. The DNA of the CDR3 is TGCGCCAGCAGCTTGGCCCATTCGGGTGCGGCGGATACGCAGTATTTT. Protein sequence: CASSLAHSGAADTQYF.

Only a few counts were recorded for this clonotype. The J gene is TRBJ2-7, the V gene TRBV20-1, with a weak D call TRBD2 (6 bases). Germline CDR1 and CDR2: DFQATT and SNEGSKA (reference sequence). CDR3 size: 16 residues. V gave up 1 base and J gave up 3 bases, with 19 bases separating them. CDR3 amino acids: CSARGAPRTGGYEQYF. CDR3 DNA sequence: TGCAGTGCTAGAGGGGCCCCGCGGACCGGGGGCTACGAGCAGTACTTC.